This TCR beta chain was identified in a study of T cells in Graves' hyperthyroidism and ophthalmopathy. Between the trimmed V and J ends, which lost 7 bases and 5 bases, there was a span of 11 bases. In germline, CDR1 is SNHLY, CDR2 FYNNEI. CDR3 length: 12 amino acids. Each diagnosis drew on symptoms, thyroxine, TRAb, thyroid ultrasound and orbital computed tomography findings. Researchers amplified the TCR beta CDR3 regions from RNA transcripts. The HTBI set primed first-round TCR CDR3 RT-PCR. TCRdb redid the calling of the multiplex PCR reads with MiXCR, one entry per CDR3 protein. The table includes about 420,000 distinct CDR3 sequences, 15% to 19% detected once. This clonotype was seen at least ten times.

Source material: blood. The sequence came from a woman younger than 35 with Graves' hyperthyroidism. V usage is TRBV2 and J usage is TRBJ1-2; TRBD1 is a possible D gene (5 bases). The CDR3 loop reads CASTQGWYGYTF. The CDR3 bases are TGTGCCAGCACTCAGGGTTGGTATGGCTACACCTTC.